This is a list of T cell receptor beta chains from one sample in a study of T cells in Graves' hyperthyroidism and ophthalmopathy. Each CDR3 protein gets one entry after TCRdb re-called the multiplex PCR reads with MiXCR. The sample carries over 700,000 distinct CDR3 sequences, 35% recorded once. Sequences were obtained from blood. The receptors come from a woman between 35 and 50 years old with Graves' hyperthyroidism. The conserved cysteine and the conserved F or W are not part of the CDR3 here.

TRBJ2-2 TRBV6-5 ASSIEREVNTGGLF
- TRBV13 ASSPRTSGESWEQF
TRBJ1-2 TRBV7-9 ASSPSEGMSF
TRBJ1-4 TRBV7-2 ASSLWPGGLF
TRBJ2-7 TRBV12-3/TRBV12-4 ASSPWADEQY
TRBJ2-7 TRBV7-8 ASSLAVRSGEQY
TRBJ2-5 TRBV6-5 ASSRRGGVDQETQY
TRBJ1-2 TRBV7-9 ASSPTRDFYGYT
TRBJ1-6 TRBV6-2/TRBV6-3 ASSYAPEVPLH
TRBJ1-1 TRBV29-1 SLTENTEAF
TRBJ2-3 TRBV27 ASSLSSGSTQY
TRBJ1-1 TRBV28 ASTGWGPGGTTEAF
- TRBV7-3 ASSLSWGRNEQF
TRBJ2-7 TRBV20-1 SAPGLAVYEQY
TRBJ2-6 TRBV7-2 ASSSPPRTGGGSGANVLT
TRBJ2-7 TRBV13 ASSLMAGRVAYEQY
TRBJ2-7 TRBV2 ASREAGFPYEQY
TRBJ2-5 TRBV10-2 ASSQGQGANRETQY
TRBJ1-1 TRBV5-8 ASSQVFSGQGETEAF
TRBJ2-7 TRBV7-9 ASSGGDFPGEQY
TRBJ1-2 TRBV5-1 ASSLEPTGQGGYT
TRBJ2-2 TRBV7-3 ASSPVPMGTGELF
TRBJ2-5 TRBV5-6 ASSSSGQPQY
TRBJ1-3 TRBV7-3 ASSRTVLDTIY
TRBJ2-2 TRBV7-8 ASRQSRDSSGELF
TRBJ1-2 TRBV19 ASSAGTGDKET
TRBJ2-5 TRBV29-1 SVVTGGKETQY
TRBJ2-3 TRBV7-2 ASSLPSTRNTQY
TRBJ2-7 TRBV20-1 SDYTGAYEQY
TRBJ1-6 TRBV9 ASSGQGFDNSPLH
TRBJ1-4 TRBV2 ASNKGQGLRADEKLF
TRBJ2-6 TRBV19 ASSIRDVGFSGANVLT
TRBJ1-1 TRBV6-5 ASSYHDQAEAF
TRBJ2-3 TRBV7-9 ASSGSGGASTDTQY
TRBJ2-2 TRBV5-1 ASSLAGAGGNTGELF
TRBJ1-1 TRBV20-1 SADGLGTEAF
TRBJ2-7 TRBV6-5 ASTGTGDYEQY
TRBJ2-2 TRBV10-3 AISESSLDGELF
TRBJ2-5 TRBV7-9 ASSLVGRGEETQY
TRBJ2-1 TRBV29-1 SVVGQVSSYNEQF
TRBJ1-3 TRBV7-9 ASSQDGIGTSGNTIY
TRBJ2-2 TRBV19 ASSMGGAVGELF
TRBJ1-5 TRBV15 ATSSKGTDQPQH
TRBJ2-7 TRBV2 ASRGLAETYEQY